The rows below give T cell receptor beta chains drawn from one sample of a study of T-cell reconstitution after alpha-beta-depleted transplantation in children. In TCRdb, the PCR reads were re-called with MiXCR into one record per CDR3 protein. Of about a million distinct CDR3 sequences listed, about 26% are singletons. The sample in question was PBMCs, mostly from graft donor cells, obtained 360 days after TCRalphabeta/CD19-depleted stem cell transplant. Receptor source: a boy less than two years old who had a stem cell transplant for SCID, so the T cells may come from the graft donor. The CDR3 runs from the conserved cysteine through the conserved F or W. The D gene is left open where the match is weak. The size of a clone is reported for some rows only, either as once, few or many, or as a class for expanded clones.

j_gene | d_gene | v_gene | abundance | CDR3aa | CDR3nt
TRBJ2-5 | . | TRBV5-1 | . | CASSLSVFQETQYF | TGCGCCAGCAGCTTGTCTGTCTTCCAAGAGACCCAGTACTTC
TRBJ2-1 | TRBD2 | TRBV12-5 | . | CASGLGTSALNEQFF | TGTGCTAGTGGTTTGGGGACTAGCGCCCTCAATGAGCAGTTCTTC
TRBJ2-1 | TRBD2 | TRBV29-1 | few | CSAQAGSYNEQFF | TGCAGCGCCCAAGCGGGGAGCTACAATGAGCAGTTCTTC
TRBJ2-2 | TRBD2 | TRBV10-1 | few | CASRRTSGAGELFF | TGCGCCAGCAGGCGGACTAGCGGGGCCGGGGAGCTGTTTTTT
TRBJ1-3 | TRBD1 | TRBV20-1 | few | CSAPGQGNTIYF | TGCAGTGCTCCGGGACAGGGAAACACCATATATTTT
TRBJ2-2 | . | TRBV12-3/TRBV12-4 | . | CASSLYVAGDTGELFF | TGTGCCAGCAGTTTATATGTGGCAGGAGACACCGGGGAGCTGTTTTTT
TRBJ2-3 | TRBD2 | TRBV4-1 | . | CASSSGGSGGYSTDTQYF | TGCGCCAGCAGCAGCGGGGGTAGCGGGGGTTACAGCACAGATACGCAGTATTTT
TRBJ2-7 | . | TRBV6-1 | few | CASAPGPSLNYEQYF | TGTGCCAGCGCCCCAGGTCCCTCACTCAACTACGAGCAGTACTTC
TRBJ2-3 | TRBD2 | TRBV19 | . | CASSPGTSGPRSTDTQYF | TGTGCCAGTAGCCCCGGGACTAGCGGTCCCCGAAGCACAGATACGCAGTATTTT
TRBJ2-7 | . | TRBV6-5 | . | CASSLAGQPPYEQYF | TGTGCCAGCAGCTTAGCGGGACAGCCCCCCTACGAGCAGTACTTC
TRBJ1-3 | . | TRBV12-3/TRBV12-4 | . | CASSQTGSSGNTIYF | TGTGCCAGCAGTCAGACAGGCTCCTCTGGAAACACCATATATTTT
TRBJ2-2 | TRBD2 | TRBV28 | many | CASSYSGGAVGTGELFF | TGTGCCAGCAGTTATAGCGGGGGGGCCGTGGGCACCGGGGAGCTGTTTTTT
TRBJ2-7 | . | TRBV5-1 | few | CASSLSVAISSYEQYF | TGCGCCAGCAGCTTGAGCGTGGCAATTTCTTCCTACGAGCAGTACTTC
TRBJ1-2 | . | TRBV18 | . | CASSPRDRSYGYTF | TGTGCCAGCTCACCGAGAGACAGGAGCTATGGCTACACCTTC
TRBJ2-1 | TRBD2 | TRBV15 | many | CATSRVGRAGNSYNEQFF | TGTGCCACCAGCAGAGTAGGAAGAGCGGGGAACTCCTACAATGAGCAGTTCTTC
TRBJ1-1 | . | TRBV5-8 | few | CASQRAFF | TGTGCCAGCCAGCGGGCTTTCTTT
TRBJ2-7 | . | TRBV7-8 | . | CASSLRYWGEDEQYF | TGTGCCAGCAGCTTACGGTACTGGGGGGAGGACGAGCAGTACTTC
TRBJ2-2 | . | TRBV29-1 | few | CSVEASVSGELFF | TGCAGCGTTGAAGCGTCAGTCTCCGGGGAGCTGTTTTTT
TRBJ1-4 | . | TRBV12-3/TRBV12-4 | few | CASSLYNEKLFF | TGTGCCAGCAGTCTCTATAATGAAAAACTGTTTTTT
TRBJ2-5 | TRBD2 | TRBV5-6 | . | CASSSSGGKETQYF | TGTGCCAGCAGCTCTAGCGGGGGAAAAGAGACCCAGTACTTC
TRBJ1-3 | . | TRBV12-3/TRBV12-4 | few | CASTPGGPRGNTIYF | TGTGCCAGCACTCCCGGGGGGCCCCGAGGAAACACCATATATTTT
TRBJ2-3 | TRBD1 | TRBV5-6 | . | CASSLWTGLKNTDTQYF | TGTGCCAGCAGCCTGTGGACAGGGTTGAAGAACACAGATACGCAGTATTTT
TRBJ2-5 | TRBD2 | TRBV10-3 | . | CAISGTSGGARETQYF | TGTGCCATCAGTGGAACTAGCGGGGGGGCCCGAGAGACCCAGTACTTC
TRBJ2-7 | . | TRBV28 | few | CASSRLGTLKYEQYF | TGTGCCAGCAGTCGCCTCGGGACACTCAAATACGAGCAGTACTTC
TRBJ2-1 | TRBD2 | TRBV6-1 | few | CASSKVTSGEGERFF | TGTGCCAGCAGTAAAGTGACTAGCGGGGAAGGAGAGAGGTTCTTC
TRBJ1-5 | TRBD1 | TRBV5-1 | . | CASSTDYRQGGSNQPQHF | TGCGCCAGCAGCACCGACTACAGACAGGGCGGAAGCAATCAGCCCCAGCATTTT
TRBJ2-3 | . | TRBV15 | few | CATSRGGGTDTQYF | TGTGCCACCAGCAGAGGTGGGGGCACAGATACGCAGTATTTT
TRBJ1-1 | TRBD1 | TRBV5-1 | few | CASSIRTGGNTEAFF | TGCGCCAGCAGCATAAGGACAGGCGGGAACACTGAAGCTTTCTTT
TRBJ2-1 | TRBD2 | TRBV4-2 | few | CASSLRTSLNSYNEQFF | TGTGCCAGCAGCCTAAGGACTAGCCTAAACTCCTACAATGAGCAGTTCTTC
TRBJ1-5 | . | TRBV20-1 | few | CSASTGFGGNQPQHF | TGCAGTGCTAGTACGGGGTTCGGGGGCAATCAGCCCCAGCATTTT
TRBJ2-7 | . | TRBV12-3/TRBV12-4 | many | CASGGLAGSYEQYF | TGTGCCAGCGGGGGTCTGGCGGGATCCTACGAGCAGTACTTC
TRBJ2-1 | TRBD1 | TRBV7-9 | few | CASSLFGTGGNEQFF | TGTGCCAGCAGCTTATTTGGGACAGGGGGCAATGAGCAGTTCTTC
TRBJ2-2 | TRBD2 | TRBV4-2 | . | CASSQEGPGGPVTGELFF | TGTGCCAGCAGCCAAGAGGGTCCGGGGGGGCCGGTCACCGGGGAGCTGTTTTTT